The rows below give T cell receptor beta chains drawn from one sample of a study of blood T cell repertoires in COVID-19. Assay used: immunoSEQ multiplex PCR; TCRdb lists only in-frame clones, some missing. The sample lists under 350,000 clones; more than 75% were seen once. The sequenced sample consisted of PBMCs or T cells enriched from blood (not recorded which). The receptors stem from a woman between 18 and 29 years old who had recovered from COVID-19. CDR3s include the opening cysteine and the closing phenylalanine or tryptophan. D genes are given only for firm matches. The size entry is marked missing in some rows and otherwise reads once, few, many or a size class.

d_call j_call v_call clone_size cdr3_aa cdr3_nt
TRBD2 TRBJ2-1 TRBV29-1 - CSVGTSGRAGEQFF TGCAGCGTCGGGACTAGCGGGAGGGCCGGTGAGCAGTTCTTC
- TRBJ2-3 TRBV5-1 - CASSLSFGEGDTQYF -
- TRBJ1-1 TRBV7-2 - CASSLGLRTEAFF TGTGCCAGCAGCTTAGGTTTGAGGACTGAAGCTTTCTTT
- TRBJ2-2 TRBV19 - CASSNPGTSNTGELFF TGTGCCAGTAGTAACCCGGGAACTTCTAACACCGGGGAGCTGTTTTTT
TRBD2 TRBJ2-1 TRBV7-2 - CASSLAGGPVEQFF TGTGCCAGCAGCTTGGCGGGAGGGCCAGTTGAGCAGTTCTTC
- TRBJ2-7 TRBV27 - CASSLSFRFGRGPSEQYF TGTGCCAGCAGTTTATCGTTTCGGTTTGGCAGGGGACCTTCCGAGCAGTACTTC
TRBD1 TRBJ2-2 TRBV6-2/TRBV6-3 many CASSPGTGSGELFF TGTGCCAGCAGCCCCGGGACAGGGTCGGGGGAGCTGTTTTTT
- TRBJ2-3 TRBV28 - CASSQTGGMSTDTQYF TGTGCCAGCAGCCAAACGGGTGGAATGAGCACAGATACGCAGTATTTT
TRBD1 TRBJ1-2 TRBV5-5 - CASSPNLGQGAVGYTF TGTGCCAGCAGCCCCAATCTCGGACAGGGGGCTGTCGGCTACACCTTC
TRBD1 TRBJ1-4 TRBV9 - CASSGATGEMEKLFF TGTGCCAGCAGCGGGGCGACAGGGGAAATGGAAAAACTGTTTTTT
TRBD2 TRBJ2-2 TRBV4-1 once CASRRGLAVLTGELFF TGCGCCAGCAGACGCGGACTAGCGGTTCTCACCGGGGAGCTGTTTTTT
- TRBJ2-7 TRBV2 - CASSARPQGAYEQYF TGTGCCAGCAGTGCTCGTCCACAGGGTGCCTACGAGCAGTACTTC
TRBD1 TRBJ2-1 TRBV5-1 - CASSSEPRDRGPNEQFF TGCGCCAGCAGCTCCGAACCCCGGGACAGGGGGCCCAATGAGCAGTTCTTC
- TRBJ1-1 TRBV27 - CASSPASMRTEAFF TGTGCCAGCAGCCCCGCGTCGATGAGGACTGAAGCTTTCTTT
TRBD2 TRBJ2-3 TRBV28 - CAARTGLAGTSTDTQYF TGTGCCGCCCGGACGGGACTAGCGGGGACTAGCACAGATACGCAGTATTTT
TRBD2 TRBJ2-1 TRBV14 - CASSPLTITGGSEQFF TGTGCCAGCAGCCCACTCACCATTACGGGGGGAAGTGAGCAGTTCTTC
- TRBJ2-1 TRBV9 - CASSVDRASYNEQFF TGTGCCAGCAGCGTAGACAGGGCCTCCTACAATGAGCAGTTCTTC
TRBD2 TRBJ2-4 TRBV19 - CASSIGGLAERRMNIQYF TGTGCCAGTAGTATAGGGGGCCTAGCGGAACGAAGAATGAACATTCAGTACTTC
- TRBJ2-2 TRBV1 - CTSSQRGQGAYGGELFF TGCACCAGCAGCCAAAGAGGGCAGGGGGCTTATGGCGGGGAGCTGTTTTTT
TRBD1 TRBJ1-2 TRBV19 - CASNLRTGGTYGYTF TGTGCCAGTAACCTAAGGACAGGGGGGACCTATGGCTACACCTTC
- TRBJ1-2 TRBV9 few CASATFGGYGYTF TGTGCCAGCGCGACTTTTGGAGGCTATGGCTACACCTTC
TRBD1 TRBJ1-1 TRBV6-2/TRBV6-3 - CASSPGQVLGDTEAFF TGTGCCAGCAGCCCGGGACAGGTCCTCGGGGACACTGAAGCTTTCTTT
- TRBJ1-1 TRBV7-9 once CASGRELNTEAFF TGTGCCAGCGGGCGTGAACTGAACACTGAAGCTTTCTTT
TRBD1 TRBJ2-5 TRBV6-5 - CASRKGGLETQYF TGTGCCAGCAGGAAAGGGGGCTTGGAGACCCAGTACTTC
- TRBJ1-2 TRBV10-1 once CASNCTGPDYGYTF TGCGCCAGCAATTGTACAGGGCCAGACTATGGCTACACCTTC